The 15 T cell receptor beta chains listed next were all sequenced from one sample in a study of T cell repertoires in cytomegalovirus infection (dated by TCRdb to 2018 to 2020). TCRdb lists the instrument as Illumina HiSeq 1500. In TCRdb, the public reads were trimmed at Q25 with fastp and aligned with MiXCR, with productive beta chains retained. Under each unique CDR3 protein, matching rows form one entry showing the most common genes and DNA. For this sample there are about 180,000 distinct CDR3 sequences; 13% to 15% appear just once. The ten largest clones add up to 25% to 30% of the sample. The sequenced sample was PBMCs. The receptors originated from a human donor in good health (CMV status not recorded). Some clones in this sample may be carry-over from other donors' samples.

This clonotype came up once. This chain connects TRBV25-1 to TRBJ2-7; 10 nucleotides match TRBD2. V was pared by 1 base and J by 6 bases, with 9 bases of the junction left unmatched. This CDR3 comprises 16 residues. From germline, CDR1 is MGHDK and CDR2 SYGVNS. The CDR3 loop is CASSESRSGRAGEQYF. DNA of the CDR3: TGTGCCAGCAGTGAATCTCGGAGCGGGAGGGCCGGCGAGCAGTACTTC.

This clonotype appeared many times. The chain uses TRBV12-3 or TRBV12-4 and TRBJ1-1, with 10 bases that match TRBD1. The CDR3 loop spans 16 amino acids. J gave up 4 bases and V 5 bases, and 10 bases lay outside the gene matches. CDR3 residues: CASSLLRDRGFTEAFF. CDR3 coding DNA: TGTGCCAGCAGTCTCCTCCGGGACAGGGGATTCACTGAAGCTTTCTTT.

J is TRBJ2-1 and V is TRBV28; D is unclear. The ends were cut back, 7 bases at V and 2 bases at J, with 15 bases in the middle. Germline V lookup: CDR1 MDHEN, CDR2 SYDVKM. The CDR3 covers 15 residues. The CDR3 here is CASNDFSLPYNEQFF. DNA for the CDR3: TGTGCCAGCAACGACTTTAGCCTACCCTACAATGAGCAGTTCTTC.

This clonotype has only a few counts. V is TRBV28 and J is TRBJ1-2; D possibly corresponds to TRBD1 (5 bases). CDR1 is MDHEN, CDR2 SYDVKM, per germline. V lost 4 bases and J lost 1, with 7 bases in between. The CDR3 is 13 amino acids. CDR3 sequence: CASSSGINYGYTF. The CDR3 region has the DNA TGTGCCAGCAGTTCAGGGATTAACTATGGCTACACCTTC.

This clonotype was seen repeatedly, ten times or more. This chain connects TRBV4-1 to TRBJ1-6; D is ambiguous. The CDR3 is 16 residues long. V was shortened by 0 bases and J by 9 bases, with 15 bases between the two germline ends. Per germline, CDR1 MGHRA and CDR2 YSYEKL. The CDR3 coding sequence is TGCGCCAGCAGCCAAGATCGGGAGTCGGCTCGTTCACCCCTCCACTTT. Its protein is CASSQDRESARSPLHF.

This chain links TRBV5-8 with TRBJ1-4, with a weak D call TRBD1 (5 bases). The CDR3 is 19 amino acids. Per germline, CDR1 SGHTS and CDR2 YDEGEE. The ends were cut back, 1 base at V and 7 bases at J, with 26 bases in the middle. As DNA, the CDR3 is TGTGCCAGCAGCTTGATCTCTTCGACAGCCTACGGGACGGGTGAAAAACTGTTTTTT. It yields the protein CASSLISSTAYGTGEKLFF.

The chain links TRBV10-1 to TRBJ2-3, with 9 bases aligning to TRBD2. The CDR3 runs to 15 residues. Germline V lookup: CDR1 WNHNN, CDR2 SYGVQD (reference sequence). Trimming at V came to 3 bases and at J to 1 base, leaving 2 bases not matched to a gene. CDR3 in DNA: TGCGCCAGCAGTGAACCTAGCGGGGGCACAGATACGCAGTATTTT. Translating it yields CASSEPSGGTDTQYF.

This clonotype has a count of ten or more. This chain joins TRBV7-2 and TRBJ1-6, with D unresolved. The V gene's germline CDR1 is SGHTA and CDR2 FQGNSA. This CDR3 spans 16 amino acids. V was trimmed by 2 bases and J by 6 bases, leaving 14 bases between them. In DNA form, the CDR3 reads TGTGCCAGCAGCTTACCCCGGACGGTGGCTAATTCACCCCTCCACTTT. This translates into CASSLPRTVANSPLHF. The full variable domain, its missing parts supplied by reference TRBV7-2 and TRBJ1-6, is GAGVSQSPSNKVTEKGKDVELRCDPISGHTALYWYRQSLGQGLEFLIYFQGNSAPDKSGLPSDRFSAERTGGSVSTLTIQRTQQEDSAVYLCASSLPRTVANSPLHFGNGTRLTVT.

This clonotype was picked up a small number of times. The CDR3 sequence: CASSQASGRETGELFF. CDR3 DNA: TGTGCCAGCAGCCAGGCGAGCGGGAGAGAAACCGGGGAGCTGTTTTTT. J is TRBJ2-2 and V is TRBV14; TRBD2 agrees at 8 bases. This CDR3 spans 16 amino acids. The germline gives CDR1 SGHDN, CDR2 FVKESK. J gave up 5 bases and V 3 bases, and 8 bases lay outside the gene matches.

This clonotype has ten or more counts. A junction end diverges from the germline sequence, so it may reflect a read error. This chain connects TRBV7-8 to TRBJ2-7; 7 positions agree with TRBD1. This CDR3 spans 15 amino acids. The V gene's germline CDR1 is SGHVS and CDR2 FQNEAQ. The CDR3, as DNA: TGTGCCAGCAGCGCCCCGACAGGGCCCTCCAACGAGCAGTACTTC. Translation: CASSAPTGPSNEQYF.

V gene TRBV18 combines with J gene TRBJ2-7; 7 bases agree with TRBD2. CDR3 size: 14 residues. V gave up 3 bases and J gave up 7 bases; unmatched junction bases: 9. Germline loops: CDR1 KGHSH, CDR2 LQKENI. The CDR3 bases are TGTGCCAGCTCACCCAAAGCGGGACGGAATGAGCAGTACTTC. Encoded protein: CASSPKAGRNEQYF.

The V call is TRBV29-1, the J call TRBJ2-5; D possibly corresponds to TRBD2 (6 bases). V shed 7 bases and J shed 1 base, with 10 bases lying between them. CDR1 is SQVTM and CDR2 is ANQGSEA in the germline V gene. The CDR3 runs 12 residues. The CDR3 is CSAGSIQETQYF. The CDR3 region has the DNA TGCAGCGCCGGGAGCATCCAAGAGACCCAGTACTTC.

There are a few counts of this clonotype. The CDR3 bases are TGTGCCAGCAGTTACGGGGGCGGAATGACAGATACGCAGTATTTT. Translation gives CASSYGGGMTDTQYF. J is TRBJ2-3 and V is TRBV6-5, with a possible D match to TRBD1 (6 bases). CDR1 and CDR2 (germline): MNHEY, SVGAGI. Trimming stripped 2 bases from V and 3 bases from J, with 12 bases between. CDR3 length: 15 residues.

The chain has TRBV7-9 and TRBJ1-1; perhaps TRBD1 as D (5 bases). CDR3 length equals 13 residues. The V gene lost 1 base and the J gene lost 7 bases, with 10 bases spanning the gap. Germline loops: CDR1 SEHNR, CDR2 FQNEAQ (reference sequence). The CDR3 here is CASSLVGAYEAFF. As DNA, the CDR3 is TGTGCCAGCAGCTTAGTCGGGGCGTATGAAGCTTTCTTT.

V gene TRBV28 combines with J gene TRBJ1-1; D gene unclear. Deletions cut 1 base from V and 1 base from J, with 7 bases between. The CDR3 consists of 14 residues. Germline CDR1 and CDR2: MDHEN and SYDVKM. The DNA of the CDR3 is TGTGCCAGCAGTTTATCAGTTCGGAACACTGAAGCTTTCTTT. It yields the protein CASSLSVRNTEAFF. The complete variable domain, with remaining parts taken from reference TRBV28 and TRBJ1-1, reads DVKVTQSSRYLVKRTGEKVFLECVQDMDHENMFWYRQDPGLGLRLIYFSYDVKMKEKGDIPEGYSVSREKKERFSLILESASTNQTSMYLCASSLSVRNTEAFFGQGTRLTVV.